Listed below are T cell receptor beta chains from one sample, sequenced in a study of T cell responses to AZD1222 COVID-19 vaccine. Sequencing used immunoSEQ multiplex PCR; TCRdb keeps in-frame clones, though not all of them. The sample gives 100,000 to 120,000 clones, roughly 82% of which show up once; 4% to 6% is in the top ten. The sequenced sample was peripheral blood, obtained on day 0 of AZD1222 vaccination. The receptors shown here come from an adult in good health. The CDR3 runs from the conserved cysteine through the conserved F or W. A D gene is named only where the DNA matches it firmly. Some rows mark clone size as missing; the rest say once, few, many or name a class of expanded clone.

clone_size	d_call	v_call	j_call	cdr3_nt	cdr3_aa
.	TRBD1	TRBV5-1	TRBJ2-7	TGCGCCAGCAGCCCCGGACAGGGTCACTACGAGCAGTACTTC	CASSPGQGHYEQYF
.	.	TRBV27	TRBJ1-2	TGTGCCAGCAGTTTATCGGGGGGCAGAAATGGCTACACCTTC	CASSLSGGRNGYTF
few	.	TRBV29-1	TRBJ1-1	TGCAGCGTTGAAGGGCAGAGGAACACTGAAGCTTTCTTT	CSVEGQRNTEAFF
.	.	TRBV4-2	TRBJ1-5	TGTGCCAGCAGCCAAGTTGGCAGGGGCAATCAGCCCCAGCATTTT	CASSQVGRGNQPQHF
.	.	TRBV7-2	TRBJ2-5	TGTGCCAGCAGCGGACGCGGCCTAGCTGAGACCCAGTACTTC	CASSGRGLAETQYF
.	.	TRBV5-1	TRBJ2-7	TGCGCCAGCAGCCCCCGGGACGGAGACTACGAGCAGTACTTC	CASSPRDGDYEQYF
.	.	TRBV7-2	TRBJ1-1	TGTGCCAGCGATCCGAACACTGAAGCTTTCTTT	CASDPNTEAFF
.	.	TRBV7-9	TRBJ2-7	TGTGCCAGCAGCTTAGCATCAGAGTCCTACGAGCAGTACTTC	CASSLASESYEQYF
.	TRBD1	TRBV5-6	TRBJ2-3	TGTGCCAGCAGCACGCCGGGACAGGGTAAAGCGCAGTATTTT	CASSTPGQGKAQYF
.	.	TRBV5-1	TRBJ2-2	TGCGCCAGCACCAGCGCCAACTCCGGGGAGCTGTTTTTT	CASTSANSGELFF
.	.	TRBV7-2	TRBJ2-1	TGTGCCAGCAGCTTAGGCGGGGCAGGGCGGTATGAGCAGTTCTTC	CASSLGGAGRYEQFF
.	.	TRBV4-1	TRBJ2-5	TGCGCCAGCAGCCAAGAGCGTGGTTCGGTCAGAGAGACCCAGTACTTC	CASSQERGSVRETQYF
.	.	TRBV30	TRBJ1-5	TGTGCCTGGGGGGGGACGGACACTAATCAGCCCCAGCATTTT	CAWGGTDTNQPQHF
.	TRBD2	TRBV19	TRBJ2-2	TGTGCCAGTAGTTCTAGCGGGGGATCGAACACCGGGGAGCTGTTTTTT	CASSSSGGSNTGELFF
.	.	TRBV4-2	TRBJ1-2	TGTGCCAGCAGCTTAAGAGACTCGGGATTGGGCTACACCTTC	CASSLRDSGLGYTF
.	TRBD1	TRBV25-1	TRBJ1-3	TGTGCCAGCAGGTCGGGACAGTCCCTCCTTGGAAACACCATATATTTT	CASRSGQSLLGNTIYF
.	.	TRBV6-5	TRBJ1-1	TGTGCCAGCAGTTACTCCCCCACGAACACTGAAGCTTTCTTT	CASSYSPTNTEAFF
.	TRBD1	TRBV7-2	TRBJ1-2	TGTGCCAGCAGCTTACAGTACGGCAGGGGGCGTTTGGGCTACACCTTC	CASSLQYGRGRLGYTF
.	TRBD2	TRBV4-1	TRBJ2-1	TGCGCCAGCAGCCATAGGACTAGCGGGGCTGACACGGATGAGCAGTTCTTC	CASSHRTSGADTDEQFF
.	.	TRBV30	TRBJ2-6	TGTGCTCCTCGCGAGGGATCTGGGGCCAACGTCCTGACTTTC	CAPREGSGANVLTF
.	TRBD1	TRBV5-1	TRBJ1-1	TGCGCCAGTCGACAGGGGGCAATTGAAGATGAAGCTTTCTTT	CASRQGAIEDEAFF
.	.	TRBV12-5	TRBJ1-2	TGTGCTAGTGGTTTGAAGGGGATCGGCTATGGCTACACCTTC	CASGLKGIGYGYTF
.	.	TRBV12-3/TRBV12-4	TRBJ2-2	TGTGCCAGCAGTTTAAAGGGGACCGGGGAGCTGTTTTTT	CASSLKGTGELFF
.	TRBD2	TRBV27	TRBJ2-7	TGTGCCAGCACACCCGTAGCGGGTGGCTCCTACGAGCAGTACTTC	CASTPVAGGSYEQYF
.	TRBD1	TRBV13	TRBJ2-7	TGTGCCAGCAGCTTGACAGGGGAGGCCCACGAGCAGTACTTC	CASSLTGEAHEQYF